These T cell receptor beta chains were read from a single sample in a study of molecular identifiers for immune sequencing clone quantification. TCRdb analysed the PCR reads with MiXCR anew, one entry per CDR3 protein. Of around 470,000 distinct CDR3 sequences in the sample, less than 30% were seen once. The sequenced sample was naive CD8+ T cells from blood, with Jurkat cell RNA spiked in. All receptors come from a human donor in good health. Some libraries in this study had Jurkat cell RNA spiked in. CDR3s leave out the opening cysteine and the closing phenylalanine or tryptophan. The order of the fields is CDR3 protein, J gene, CDR3 length, clone size, V gene, D gene. D genes are given only for firm matches. Expanded clones get a size class; other rows say once, few or many, or leave the size out.

CDR3 protein: ASSQDGAGGLYEQY
J gene: TRBJ2-7
CDR3 length: 14
clone size: many
V gene: TRBV4-1
D gene: -

CDR3 protein: ASSLSRGAYEQY
J gene: TRBJ2-7
CDR3 length: 12
clone size: many
V gene: TRBV7-8
D gene: TRBD2

CDR3 protein: ASSDGSSAGEQY
J gene: TRBJ2-7
CDR3 length: 12
clone size: many
V gene: TRBV2
D gene: -

CDR3 protein: ASSLLAGLHTYEQY
J gene: TRBJ2-7
CDR3 length: 14
clone size: -
V gene: TRBV4-1
D gene: TRBD2

CDR3 protein: ASAGTGGIEETQY
J gene: TRBJ2-5
CDR3 length: 13
clone size: few
V gene: TRBV25-1
D gene: TRBD1

CDR3 protein: ASSLQGHNYNEQF
J gene: TRBJ2-1
CDR3 length: 13
clone size: -
V gene: TRBV5-1
D gene: -

CDR3 protein: ASSPSNFRPCEQY
J gene: TRBJ2-7
CDR3 length: 13
clone size: -
V gene: TRBV6-2/TRBV6-3
D gene: -

CDR3 protein: ASKESGIPTEAF
J gene: TRBJ1-1
CDR3 length: 12
clone size: few
V gene: TRBV28
D gene: -

CDR3 protein: ASSPGQGKSPHEQY
J gene: TRBJ2-7
CDR3 length: 14
clone size: few
V gene: TRBV7-9
D gene: TRBD1

CDR3 protein: ASSQDRDGTYEQY
J gene: TRBJ2-7
CDR3 length: 13
clone size: many
V gene: TRBV4-3
D gene: -

CDR3 protein: ASSEARHWQGVDQPQH
J gene: TRBJ1-5
CDR3 length: 16
clone size: -
V gene: TRBV6-1
D gene: -

CDR3 protein: ASSFRSSGSDTQY
J gene: TRBJ2-3
CDR3 length: 13
clone size: -
V gene: TRBV7-3
D gene: -

CDR3 protein: ASSLEGQGIHEQY
J gene: TRBJ2-7
CDR3 length: 13
clone size: -
V gene: TRBV5-6
D gene: TRBD1

CDR3 protein: SVYLPQETQY
J gene: TRBJ2-5
CDR3 length: 10
clone size: many
V gene: TRBV29-1
D gene: -

CDR3 protein: ASSWGRGPSYEQY
J gene: TRBJ2-7
CDR3 length: 13
clone size: -
V gene: TRBV5-6
D gene: -